What follows are 9 T cell receptor beta chains derived from one specimen sequenced in a study of blood T cell repertoires in COVID-19. Data came from immunoSEQ multiplex PCR; TCRdb stores just in-frame clones and leaves some out. This sample has about 70,000 clones, with around three quarters found just once. Sequences were obtained from peripheral blood. All receptors come from a woman aged 80 or over with active or convalescent COVID-19.

The V and J genes are TRBV7-2 and TRBJ2-5; no definite D call. V lost 4 bases, J lost 1 base, and 13 bases lay in between. The CDR3 contains 15 residues. CDR1 and CDR2 (germline): SGHTA, FQGNSA. CDR3 sequence: CASSSGRLLQETQYF. CDR3 DNA: TGTGCCAGCAGCTCAGGCAGATTACTCCAAGAGACCCAGTACTTC.

The genes are TRBV11-2 and TRBJ2-1, with 7 bases matching TRBD2. The V segment lost 2 bases and the J segment 9 bases; nucleotides outside the gene matches: 1. The CDR3 has 12 amino acids. Germline V lookup: CDR1 SGHAT, CDR2 FQNNGV. CDR3 residues: CASSLSGGEQFF. The CDR3 coding sequence is TGTGCCAGCAGCTTATCGGGAGGTGAGCAGTTCTTC.

The chain combines TRBV9 with TRBJ1-4; D might be TRBD1 (5 bases). CDR1 and CDR2 (germline): SGDLS, YYNGEE. The CDR3 totals 15 residues. V was trimmed by 2 bases and J by 2 bases, leaving 10 bases between them. For the CDR3, the DNA is TGTGCCAGCAGCGTTACCCCAGGGACTAATGAAAAACTGTTTTTT. Amino acid sequence: CASSVTPGTNEKLFF.

The rearrangement links TRBV7-8 to TRBJ1-1, with D hard to call. Trimming removed 3 bases at V and 1 base at J, with 6 bases between. The CDR3 loop spans 13 amino acids. The germline gives CDR1 SGHVS, CDR2 FQNEAQ. The CDR3 protein is CASSFQANTEAFF. DNA for the CDR3: TGTGCCAGCAGCTTCCAGGCGAACACTGAAGCTTTCTTT.

This chain links TRBV18 with TRBJ2-5, with no clear D. The V gene's germline CDR1 is KGHSH and CDR2 LQKENI. This CDR3 is 14 amino acids long. V lost 1 base, J lost 5 bases, and 11 bases lay in between. The CDR3 DNA sequence: TGTGCCAGCTCACCACTTCTCCAGAAGGAGACCCAGTACTTC. It encodes CASSPLLQKETQYF.

The sample holds one count of this clone. The V gene is TRBV6-5, the J gene TRBJ1-2; 8 nucleotides align to TRBD1. Germline CDR1 is MNHEY and CDR2 is SVGAGI. V shed 9 bases and J 4 bases; nucleotides not matched to a gene: 13. This CDR3 is built from 15 residues. CDR3: CASRSAQGDGYGYTF. The CDR3 bases are TGTGCCAGTCGTTCCGCACAGGGGGACGGCTATGGCTACACCTTC.

This sequence joins TRBV7-8 and TRBJ1-3, with D perhaps TRBD1 (5 bases). V was shortened by 3 bases and J by 11 bases, with 17 bases between the two germline ends. Germline CDR1 and CDR2: SGHVS and FQNEAQ. This CDR3 spans 14 amino acids. Here the CDR3 reads CASSLTEVGLSIYF. CDR3 nucleotide sequence: TGTGCCAGCAGCTTGACAGAGGTCGGGCTCTCCATATATTTT.

The genes are TRBV4-3 and TRBJ1-2; D gene uncertain. V dropped 0 bases and J dropped 4 bases, with 18 bases sitting between them. This CDR3 is built from 17 residues. Germline V gene lookup returns CDR1 LGHNA and CDR2 YSLEER. The CDR3, as DNA: TGCGCCAGCAGCCAAGACGCAGGAGGGTTCGGTAGCTATGGCTACACCTTC. Translation gives CASSQDAGGFGSYGYTF.

The chain recombines TRBV18 with TRBJ1-3; TRBD1 is a possible D gene (5 bases). V dropped 3 bases and J dropped 0 bases, with 12 bases sitting between them. Germline-derived CDR1 and CDR2 are KGHSH and LQKENI. This CDR3 spans 16 amino acids. CDR3 sequence (DNA): TGTGCCAGCTCACCCCAAGACACAGGCTCTGGAAACACCATATATTTT. It is translated as CASSPQDTGSGNTIYF.